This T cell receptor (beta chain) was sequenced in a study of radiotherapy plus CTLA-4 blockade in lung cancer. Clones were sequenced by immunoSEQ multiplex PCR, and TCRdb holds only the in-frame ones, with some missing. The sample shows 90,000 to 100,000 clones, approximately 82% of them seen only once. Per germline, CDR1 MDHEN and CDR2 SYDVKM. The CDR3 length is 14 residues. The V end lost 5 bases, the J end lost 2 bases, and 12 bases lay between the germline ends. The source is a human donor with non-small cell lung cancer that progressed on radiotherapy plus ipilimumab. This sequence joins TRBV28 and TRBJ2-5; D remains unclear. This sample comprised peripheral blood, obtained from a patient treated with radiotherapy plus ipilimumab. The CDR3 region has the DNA TGTGCCAGCAGTCCCCCGCGTGTTCAAGAGACCCAGTACTTC. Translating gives CASSPPRVQETQYF.